This passage covers 25 T cell receptor beta chains from one sample sequenced in a study of tumor-infiltrating lymphocytes in primary liver carcinoma. Alongside blood RNA obtained from unsorted whole blood, germline DNA was also extracted. A constant-region primer served to make TCR beta cDNA from about 0.5 ug total RNA. ARM-PCR, slightly modified, supplied the TCR beta libraries through three nested multiplex PCR rounds. Amplification in the first two PCR rounds was performed using TRBV1-TRBV30 forward primers and a C-beta reverse primer for 10 cycles each. Using its own MiXCR run on the multiplex PCR reads, TCRdb lists one record per CDR3 protein. This repertoire shows 300,000 to 350,000 distinct CDR3 sequences, about 65% found once; its top ten account for roughly 6%. The sequenced material came from peripheral blood. These TCRs come from a man aged 35 to 55 with primary liver carcinoma and hepatitis B virus infection.

Remarks on this clonotype: One end of the junction fails to match germline, which may point to a read error. The chain has TRBV29-1 and TRBJ2-7; no clear D. The CDR3 spans 12 residues. CDR1 is SQVTM and CDR2 is ANQGSEA in the germline V gene. The CDR3 nucleotides are TGCAGCGTCCGGACGATCTCTTACGAGCAATACTTC. It codes for CSVRTISYEQYF.

In regard to this clonotype: Because the CDR3 is missing its conserved closing phenylalanine or tryptophan, this is likely a read error. This sequence joins TRBV10-3 and TRBJ2-7; D might be TRBD2 (6 bases). This CDR3 contains 16 residues. Trimming stripped 4 bases from V and 6 bases from J, with 22 bases between. Germline CDR1 and CDR2: ENHRY and SYGVKD. CDR3 sequence: CAISGDGGIGLGEQYL. The DNA of the CDR3 is TGTGCCATCAGTGGTGATGGCGGGATCGGGCTTGGCGAGCAGTACCTC.

The chain joins TRBV5-1 to TRBJ2-1, with a possible D match to TRBD2 (5 bases). This CDR3 region has 14 residues. Deletions cut 1 base from V and 8 bases from J, with 13 bases between. Germline lookup yields CDR1 SGHRS and CDR2 YFSETQ. CDR3 nucleotides: TGCGCCAGCAGCTTGTCTACTAGTGTCGATGAGCAGTTCTTC. Encoded protein: CASSLSTSVDEQFF.

This clonotype has only one observation. This rearrangement joins TRBV11-2 to TRBJ2-4; the D gene is possibly TRBD2 (5 bases). The CDR3 has 18 residues. With 0 bases removed from V and 4 bases from J, the gap between germline ends came to 19 bases. From germline, CDR1 is SGHAT and CDR2 FQNNGV. The DNA for the CDR3 is TGTGCCAGCAGCTTAGATCAGATAGAACTTCTAGCTAAAAACATTCAGTACTTC. Amino acid sequence: CASSLDQIELLAKNIQYF.

Details on this clonotype: Since no conserved phenylalanine or tryptophan closes the CDR3, a read error is the likely cause. The rearrangement joins TRBV29-1 to TRBJ1-4, with a weak D call TRBD1 (5 bases). Trimming left V 2 bases short and J 10 bases short, with 14 bases between. In germline, CDR1 is SQVTM, CDR2 ANQGSEA. The CDR3 consists of 13 residues. This CDR3 reads CSVESGRGGKLFL. CDR3 bases: TGCAGCGTTGAATCAGGGCGGGGCGGAAAACTGTTTCTT.

The chain recombines TRBV11-2 with TRBJ2-3; 7 nucleotides line up with TRBD2. The V and J ends lost 1 base and 11 bases, in that order; junction bases with no gene match: 15. The germline gives CDR1 SGHAT, CDR2 FQNNGV. This CDR3 region has 16 residues. The CDR3 sequence is CASSLGPCGRFNRQYF. In DNA form, the CDR3 reads TGTGCCAGCAGCTTAGGACCTTGCGGGAGATTCAATAGGCAGTATTTT. The whole variable domain, filled in from reference TRBV11-2 and TRBJ2-3, reads EAGVAQSPRYKIIEKRQSVAFWCNPISGHATLYWYQQILGQGPKLLIQFQNNGVVDDSQLPKDRFSAERLKGVDSTLKIQPAKLEDSAVYLCASSLGPCGRFNRQYFGPGTRLTVL.

On this clonotype: A much larger clone differs by one base, so this may be a read error. The chain joins TRBV6-1 to TRBJ1-5, with D possibly TRBD1 on 5 matching bases. Looked up from germline, CDR1 is MNHNS and CDR2 is SASEGT. This CDR3 is built from 11 residues. The chain's CDR3 is CAGREGQPQHF. CDR3 DNA: TGTGCCGGCAGGGAGGGTCAGCCCCAGCATTTT.

The genes are TRBV6-1 and TRBJ2-7, with D perhaps given as TRBD1 or TRBD2 (5 bases each). CDR1 is MNHNS and CDR2 is SASEGT in the germline V gene. The CDR3 length is 13 residues. V was shortened by 8 bases and J by 6 bases, with 17 bases between the two germline ends. In DNA, the CDR3 is TGTGCCAGCTTCTACGGGACCCGCTCCGAGCAGTACTTC. This codes for CASFYGTRSEQYF.

This clonotype was counted only a few times. V and J are TRBV6-2 or TRBV6-3 and TRBJ2-1; 11 bases are shared with TRBD2. V lost 2 bases and J lost 8; bases outside the gene matches: 8. Germline CDR1 MNHEY, CDR2 SVGEGT. This CDR3 is built from 16 residues. The CDR3 DNA follows: TGTGCCAGCAGTTACGCCCTAGCGGGAGGAGGGGATGAGCAGTTCTTC. Translated, it gives CASSYALAGGGDEQFF.

With respect to this clonotype: The junction does not match germline at one end; this may be a read error. The V call is TRBV11-2, the J call TRBJ1-1; no reliable D call. CDR3 length: 14 residues. Germline V gene sequence: CDR1 SGHAT, CDR2 FQNNGV. The CDR3 is CASSRSRMNTEAFF. The CDR3 nucleotides read TGTGCCAGCAGCCGCTCTCGAATGAACACCGAAGCTTTCTTT. Drawing the rest from reference TRBV11-2 and TRBJ1-1, the complete variable domain is EAGVAQSPRYKIIEKRQSVAFWCNPISGHATLYWYQQILGQGPKLLIQFQNNGVVDDSQLPKDRFSAERLKGVDSTLKIQPAKLEDSAVYLCASSRSRMNTEAFFGQGTRLTVV.

Details on this clonotype: A much larger clone is a single base away; this may be a read error. V gene TRBV4-1 combines with J gene TRBJ1-5; D not certain. Germline CDR1 is MGHRA and CDR2 is YSYEKL. The CDR3 runs to 15 residues. The CDR3 reads CASSQNSQYNQPPHF. The CDR3 region has the DNA TGCGCCAGCAGCCAAAATAGCCAGTACAATCAGCCCCCGCATTTT.

In this sample, this clonotype turned up many times. The rearrangement uses TRBV10-2 and TRBJ1-2; no clear D. The V and J ends lost 2 bases and 2 bases respectively, with 9 bases between them. This CDR3 is 14 amino acids long. The germline V gene has CDR1 WSHSY and CDR2 SAAADI. The CDR3 DNA is TGCGCCAGCAGTGAGGTTTCAGGCAACTATGGCTACACCTTC. Amino acids: CASSEVSGNYGYTF.

Comments on this clonotype: A read error is possible here, since a much larger clone lies one base away. The chain employs TRBV6-5 and TRBJ2-7; D assignment may be TRBD1 or TRBD2 (5 bases each). This CDR3 has 13 residues. Germline lookup yields CDR1 MNHEY and CDR2 SVGAGI. The chain's CDR3 is CVSSYRTAHEQYF. The CDR3 nucleotides are TGTGTCAGCAGTTACAGGACTGCTCACGAGCAGTACTTC.

Note on this clonotype: Being one base from a much bigger clone, this may be a read error. CDR3 sequence reads: CTSSRIAGNTEAFF. The CDR3 nucleotides read TGTACCAGCAGCCGGATCGCAGGGAACACTGAAGCTTTCTTT. This sequence joins TRBV12-3 or TRBV12-4 and TRBJ1-1, with D unresolved. The length of the CDR3 is 14 residues.

The CDR3 loop is CFSSFQETQYF. The DNA for the CDR3 is TGTTTCAGCAGCTTCCAAGAGACCCAGTACTTC. The J gene is TRBJ2-5, the V gene TRBV7-2, with no clear D. This CDR3 contains 11 residues. Per the germline V gene, CDR1 is SGHTA and CDR2 is FQGNSA. Full variable domain (missing parts from reference TRBV7-2 and TRBJ2-5): GAGVSQSPSNKVTEKGKDVELRCDPISGHTALYWYRQSLGQGLEFLIYFQGNSAPDKSGLPSDRFSAERTGGSVSTLTIQRTQQEDSAVYLCFSSFQETQYFGPGTRLLVL.

The chain carries TRBV28 and TRBJ2-7; 8 bases map to TRBD1. The CDR3 is 15 amino acids. Germline trimming cut 4 bases from V and 5 bases from J; bases unmatched to any gene: 10. Per the germline V gene, CDR1 is MDHEN and CDR2 is SYDVKM. CDR3 amino acids: CASSSAGQEAHEQYF. In DNA form, the CDR3 reads TGTGCCAGCAGTTCCGCGGGACAGGAGGCCCACGAGCAGTACTTC.

The chain joins TRBV11-2 to TRBJ2-7; D tentatively fits TRBD1 or TRBD2 (5 bases each). Germline CDR1 reads SGHAT; CDR2 reads FQNNGV. The germline V and J ends were trimmed by 1 base and 9 bases, with 16 bases remaining between them. The CDR3 sequence is 14 residues long. The CDR3, as DNA: TGTGCCAGCAGCTTAGCAAGGGACGCCTACTGGCAGTACTTC. This gives the protein CASSLARDAYWQYF.

As for this clonotype: The junction differs from germline at one of its ends, possibly a read error. The CDR3 nucleotides read TGCTCCAGCAGCTCAGGGGCGCTGAACACTGAAGCTTTCTTT. Translation: CSSSSGALNTEAFF. J is TRBJ1-1 and V is TRBV5-1; possible D gene TRBD1, 6 bases. CDR1 is SGHRS and CDR2 is YFSETQ in the germline V gene. The CDR3 is made up of 14 amino acids.

On this clonotype: Possible read error: a much larger clone is one base away. V gene TRBV6-2 or TRBV6-3 combines with J gene TRBJ2-3, with D possibly TRBD2 on 7 matching bases. CDR3 size: 18 residues. Trimming cost V 5 bases and J 5 bases, with 26 bases left between them. Germline V lookup: CDR1 MNHEY, CDR2 SVGEGT. The DNA of the CDR3 is TGTGCCAGCAGTGATAGGACTAGGGGGAGGGCCCATCAAGATACGCAGTATTTT. It translates to CASSDRTRGRAHQDTQYF.

On this clonotype itself: A much larger clone differs by one base, so this may be a read error. The V call is TRBV6-2 or TRBV6-3, the J call TRBJ2-1; possibly TRBD2 for D (6 bases). The CDR3 covers 14 residues. The germline CDR1 and CDR2 sequences are MNHEY and SVGEGT. In nucleotides, the CDR3 is TGTGCCAGCAGCGGGACTCCCTCCTACAATGAGCAGTCCTTC. As protein: CASSGTPSYNEQSF.

As to this clonotype: A much larger clone lies one base from this, so it may be a read error. The chain combines TRBV6-6 with TRBJ1-5, with D perhaps matching TRBD1 (5 bases). The germline gives CDR1 MNHNY, CDR2 SVGAGI (reference sequence). The CDR3 contains 17 residues. The CDR3 region is CARSSRSGEDVNQPQHF. The CDR3 nucleotides are TGTGCCCGCAGTTCTCGGTCGGGGGAGGATGTCAATCAGCCCCAGCATTTT.

The sample holds a few counts of this clonotype. V and J are TRBV28 and TRBJ2-7; a possible D gene is TRBD2 (6 bases). Germline CDR1 MDHEN, CDR2 SYDVKM. V lost 2 bases and J lost 0, with 8 bases in between. The CDR3 is 14 residues long. The CDR3 region is CASSLGGISYEQYF. In nucleotides, the CDR3 is TGTGCCAGCAGTTTAGGCGGGATCTCCTACGAGCAGTACTTC.

J is TRBJ1-5 and V is TRBV5-4; D is undetermined. CDR3 size: 14 residues. V lost 1 base and J lost 0, with 5 bases in between. CDR1 SGHNT and CDR2 YYREEE come from the germline V gene (reference sequence). CDR3 protein: CASSLFCSNQPQHF. CDR3 coding DNA: TGTGCCAGCAGCTTGTTCTGTAGCAATCAGCCCCAGCATTTT. Complete variable domain (other parts from reference TRBV5-4 and TRBJ1-5): ETGVTQSPTHLIKTRGQQVTLRCSSQSGHNTVSWYQQALGQGPQFIFQYYREEENGRGNFPPRFSGLQFPNYSSELNVNALELDDSALYLCASSLFCSNQPQHFGDGTRLSIL.

This clonotype showed up just a few times. This chain joins TRBV29-1 and TRBJ2-3; D gene uncertain. The CDR3 runs to 10 residues. Germline V gene lookup returns CDR1 SQVTM and CDR2 ANQGSEA. V lost 8 bases to trimming and J lost 4 bases, with 7 bases between them. The CDR3 nucleotides read TGCAGCCTTTCCTCAGATACGCAGTATTTT. Translated: CSLSSDTQYF.

In this sample, this clonotype turned up a few times. A junction end diverges from the germline sequence, so it may reflect a read error. The chain combines TRBV11-2 with TRBJ1-6; tentative D call: TRBD1 (6 bases). The CDR3 consists of 17 residues. Germline CDR1 is SGHAT and CDR2 is FQNNGV. CDR3 DNA sequence: TGTGACAGCTGCCTATCGTTGGACAGCCCTATTAATTCACCCCTCCACTTT. Protein product: CDSCLSLDSPINSPLHF.